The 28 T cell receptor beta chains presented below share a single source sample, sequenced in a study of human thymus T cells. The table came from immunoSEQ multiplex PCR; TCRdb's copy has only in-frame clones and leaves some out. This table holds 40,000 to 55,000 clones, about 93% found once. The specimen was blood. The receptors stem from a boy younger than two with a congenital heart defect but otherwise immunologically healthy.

The CDR3 region has the DNA TGTGCCAGCCTGAGTCTCGGCACAGATACGCAGTATTTT. This gives the protein CASLSLGTDTQYF. V usage is TRBV6-1 and J usage is TRBJ2-3, with D unclear. Germline V gene data show CDR1 as MNHNS and CDR2 as SASEGT. The CDR3 is made up of 13 amino acids. V lost 8 bases to trimming and J lost 1 base, with 10 bases between them.

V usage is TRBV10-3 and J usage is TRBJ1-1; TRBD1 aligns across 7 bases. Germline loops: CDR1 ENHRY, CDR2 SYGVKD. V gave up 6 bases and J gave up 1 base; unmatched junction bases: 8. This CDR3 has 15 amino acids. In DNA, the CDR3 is TGTGCCATCAGGACAGGGTATATGGGGAACACTGAAGCTTTCTTT. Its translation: CAIRTGYMGNTEAFF.

The CDR3 DNA reads as TGTGCCAGCAGCCTACTGGGTAGCGGGGGATACACCGGGGAGCTGTTTTTT. Encoded protein: CASSLLGSGGYTGELFF. The genes are TRBV5-6 and TRBJ2-2; 9 bases fit TRBD2. V gave up 4 bases and J gave up 3 bases; unmatched junction bases: 10. Germline CDR1 and CDR2: SGHDT and YYEEEE. The CDR3 runs to 17 residues.

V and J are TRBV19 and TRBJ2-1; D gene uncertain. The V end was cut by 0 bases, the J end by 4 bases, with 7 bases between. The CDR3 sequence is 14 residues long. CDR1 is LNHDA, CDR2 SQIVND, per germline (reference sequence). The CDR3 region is CASSIEVSYNEQFF. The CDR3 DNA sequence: TGTGCCAGTAGTATAGAAGTCAGTTACAATGAGCAGTTCTTC.

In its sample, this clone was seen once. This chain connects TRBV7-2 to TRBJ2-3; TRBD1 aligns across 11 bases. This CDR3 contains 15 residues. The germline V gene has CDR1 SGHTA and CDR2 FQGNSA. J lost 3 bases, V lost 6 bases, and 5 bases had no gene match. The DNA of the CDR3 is TGTGCCAGCAGGAGGGACAGGGGGAGTACAGATACGCAGTATTTT. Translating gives CASRRDRGSTDTQYF.

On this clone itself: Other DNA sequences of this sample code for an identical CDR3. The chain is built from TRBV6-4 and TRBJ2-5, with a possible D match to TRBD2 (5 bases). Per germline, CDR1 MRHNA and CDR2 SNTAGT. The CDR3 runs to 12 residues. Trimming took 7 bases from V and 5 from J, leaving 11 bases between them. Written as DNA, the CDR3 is TGTGCCAGCAAGCATAGCGTCGAGACCCAGTACTTC. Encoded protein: CASKHSVETQYF.

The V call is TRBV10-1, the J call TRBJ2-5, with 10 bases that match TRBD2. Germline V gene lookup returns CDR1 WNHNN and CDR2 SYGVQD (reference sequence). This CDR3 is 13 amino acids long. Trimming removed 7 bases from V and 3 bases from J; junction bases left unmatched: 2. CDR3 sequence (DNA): TGCGCCAGCAAAACTAGCGGGGAAGAGACCCAGTACTTC. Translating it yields CASKTSGEETQYF.

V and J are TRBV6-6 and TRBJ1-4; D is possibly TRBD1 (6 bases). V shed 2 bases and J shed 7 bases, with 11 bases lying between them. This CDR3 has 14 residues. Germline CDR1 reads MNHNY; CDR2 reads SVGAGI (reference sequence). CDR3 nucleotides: TGTGCCAGCAGTTACGGGGGGCAGGGTGAAAAACTGTTTTTT. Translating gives CASSYGGQGEKLFF.

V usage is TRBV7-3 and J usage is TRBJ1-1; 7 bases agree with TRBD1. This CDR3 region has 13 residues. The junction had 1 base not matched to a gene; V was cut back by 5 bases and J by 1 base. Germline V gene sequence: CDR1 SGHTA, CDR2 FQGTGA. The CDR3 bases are TGTGCCAGCAGCCGGGACAGGAACACTGAAGCTTTCTTT. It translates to CASSRDRNTEAFF. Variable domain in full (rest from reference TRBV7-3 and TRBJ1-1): GAGVSQTPSNKVTEKGKYVELRCDPISGHTALYWYRQSLGQGPEFLIYFQGTGAADDSGLPNDRFFAVRPEGSVSTLKIQRTERGDSAVYLCASSRDRNTEAFFGQGTRLTVV.

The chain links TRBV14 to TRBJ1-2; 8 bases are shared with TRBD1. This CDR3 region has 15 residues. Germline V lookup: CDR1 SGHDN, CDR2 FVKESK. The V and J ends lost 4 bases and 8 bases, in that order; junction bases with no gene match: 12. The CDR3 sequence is CASSRTTGEMWGYTF. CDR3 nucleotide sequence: TGTGCCAGCAGCCGAACGACAGGGGAAATGTGGGGCTACACCTTC.

CDR3 DNA: TGTGCCAGAAGCTTGGCGCCAGGGCACTCCTACAATGAGCAGTTCTTC. Translation gives CARSLAPGHSYNEQFF. The rearrangement joins TRBV5-3 to TRBJ2-1, with a tentative D call TRBD1 (5 bases). TRBV5-3 is labeled an ORF, and its function is uncertain. V lost 0 bases, J lost 0 bases, and 10 bases lay in between. The CDR3 is made up of 16 amino acids.

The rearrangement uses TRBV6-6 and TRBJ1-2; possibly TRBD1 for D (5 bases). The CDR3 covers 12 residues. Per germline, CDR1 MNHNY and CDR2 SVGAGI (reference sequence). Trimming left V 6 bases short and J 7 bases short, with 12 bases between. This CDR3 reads CASRRDRSGYTF. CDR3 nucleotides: TGTGCCAGCAGAAGAGACAGATCTGGCTACACCTTC.

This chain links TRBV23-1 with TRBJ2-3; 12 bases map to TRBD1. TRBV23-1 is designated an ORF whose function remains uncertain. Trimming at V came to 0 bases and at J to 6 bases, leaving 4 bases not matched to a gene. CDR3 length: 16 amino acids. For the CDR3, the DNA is TGCGCCAGCAGTCAATCGGGGACAGGGGGCGACGATACGCAGTATTTT. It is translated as CASSQSGTGGDDTQYF.

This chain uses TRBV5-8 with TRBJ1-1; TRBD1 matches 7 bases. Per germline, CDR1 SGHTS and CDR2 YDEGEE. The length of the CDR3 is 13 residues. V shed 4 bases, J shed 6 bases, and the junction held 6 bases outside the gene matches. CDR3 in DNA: TGTGCCAGCAGCCTACAAGACAGGGCTGAAGCTTTCTTT. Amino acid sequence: CASSLQDRAEAFF.

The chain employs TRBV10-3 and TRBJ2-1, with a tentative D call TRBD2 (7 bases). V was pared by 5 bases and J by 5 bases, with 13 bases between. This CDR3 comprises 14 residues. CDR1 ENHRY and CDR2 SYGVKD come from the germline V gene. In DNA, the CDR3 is TGTGCCATCAGTCCACAGGGAGGGCACAATGAGCAGTTCTTC. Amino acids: CAISPQGGHNEQFF.

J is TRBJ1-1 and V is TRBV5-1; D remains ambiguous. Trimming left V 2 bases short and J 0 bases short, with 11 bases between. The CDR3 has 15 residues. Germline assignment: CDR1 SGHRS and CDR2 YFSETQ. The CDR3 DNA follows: TGCGCCAGCAGCTTTTCAGGCCCTATGAACACTGAAGCTTTCTTT. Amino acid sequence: CASSFSGPMNTEAFF.

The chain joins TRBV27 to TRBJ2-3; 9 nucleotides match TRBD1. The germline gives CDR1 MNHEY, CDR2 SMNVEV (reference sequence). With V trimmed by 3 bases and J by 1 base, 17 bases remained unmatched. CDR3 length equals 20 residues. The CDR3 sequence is CASSFVFRGQGLRGTDTQYF. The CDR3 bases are TGTGCCAGCAGTTTTGTGTTTAGGGGACAGGGACTCCGGGGCACAGATACGCAGTATTTT.

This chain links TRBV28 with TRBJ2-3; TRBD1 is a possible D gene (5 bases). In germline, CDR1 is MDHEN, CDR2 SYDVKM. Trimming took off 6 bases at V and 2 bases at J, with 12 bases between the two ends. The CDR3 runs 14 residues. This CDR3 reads CASRTGRHTDTQYF. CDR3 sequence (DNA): TGTGCCAGCAGAACAGGCCGCCACACAGATACGCAGTATTTT.

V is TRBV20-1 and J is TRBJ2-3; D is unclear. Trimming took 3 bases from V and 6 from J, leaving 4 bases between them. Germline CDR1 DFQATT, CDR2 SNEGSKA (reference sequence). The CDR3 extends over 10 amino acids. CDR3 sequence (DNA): TGCAGTGCTAGGGTGGATACGCAGTATTTT. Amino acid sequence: CSARVDTQYF.

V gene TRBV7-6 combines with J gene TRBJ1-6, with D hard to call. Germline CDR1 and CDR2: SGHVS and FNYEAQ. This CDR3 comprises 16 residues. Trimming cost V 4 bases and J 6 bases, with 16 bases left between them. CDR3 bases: TGTGCCAGCAGCTCCACGGCCCGAGATATTAATTCACCCCTCCACTTT. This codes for CASSSTARDINSPLHF.

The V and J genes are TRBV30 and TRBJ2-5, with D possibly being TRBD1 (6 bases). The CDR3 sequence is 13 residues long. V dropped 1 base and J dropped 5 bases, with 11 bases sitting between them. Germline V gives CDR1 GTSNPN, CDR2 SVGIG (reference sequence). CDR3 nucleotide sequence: TGTGCCTGGAGTGCGACAGGAAGGGAGACCCAGTACTTC. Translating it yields CAWSATGRETQYF.

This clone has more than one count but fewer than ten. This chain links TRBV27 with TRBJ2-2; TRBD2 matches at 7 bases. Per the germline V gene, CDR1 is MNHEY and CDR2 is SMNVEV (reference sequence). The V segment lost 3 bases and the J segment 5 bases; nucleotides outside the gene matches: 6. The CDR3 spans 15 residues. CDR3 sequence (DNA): TGTGCCAGCAGTTTTAGGACGGGGGGAACCGGGGAGCTGTTTTTT. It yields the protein CASSFRTGGTGELFF.

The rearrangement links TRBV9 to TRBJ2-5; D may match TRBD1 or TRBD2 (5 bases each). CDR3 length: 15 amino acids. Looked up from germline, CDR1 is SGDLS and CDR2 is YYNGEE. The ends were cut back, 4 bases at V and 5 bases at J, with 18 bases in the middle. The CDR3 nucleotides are TGTGCCAGCAGCAAAGATCTGGGGGTCCGCGAGACCCAGTACTTC. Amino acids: CASSKDLGVRETQYF.

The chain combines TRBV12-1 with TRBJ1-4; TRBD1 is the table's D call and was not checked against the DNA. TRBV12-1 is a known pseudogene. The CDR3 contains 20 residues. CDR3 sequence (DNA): TGTGCCAGCAGCTTTGCCGCGGACAGGACCCAAACGGCAACTAATGAAAAACTGTTTTTT. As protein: CASSFAADRTQTATNEKLFF.

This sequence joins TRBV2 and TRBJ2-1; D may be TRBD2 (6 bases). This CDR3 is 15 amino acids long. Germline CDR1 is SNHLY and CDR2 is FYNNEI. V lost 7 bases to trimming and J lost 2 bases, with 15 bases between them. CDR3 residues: CASNALAPPYNEQFF. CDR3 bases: TGTGCCAGCAACGCTCTAGCGCCGCCCTACAATGAGCAGTTCTTC.

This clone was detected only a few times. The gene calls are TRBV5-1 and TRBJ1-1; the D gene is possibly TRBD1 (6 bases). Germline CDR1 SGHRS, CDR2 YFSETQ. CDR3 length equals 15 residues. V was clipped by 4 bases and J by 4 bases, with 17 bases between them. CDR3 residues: CASSPTRGGVTEAFF. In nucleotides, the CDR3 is TGCGCCAGCAGCCCCACAAGGGGGGGGGTCACTGAAGCTTTCTTT.

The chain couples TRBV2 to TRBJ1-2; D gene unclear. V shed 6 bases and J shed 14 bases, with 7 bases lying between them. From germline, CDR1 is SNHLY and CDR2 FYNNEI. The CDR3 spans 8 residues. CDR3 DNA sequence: TGTGCCAGCAGCTATAATACCTTC. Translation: CASSYNTF.

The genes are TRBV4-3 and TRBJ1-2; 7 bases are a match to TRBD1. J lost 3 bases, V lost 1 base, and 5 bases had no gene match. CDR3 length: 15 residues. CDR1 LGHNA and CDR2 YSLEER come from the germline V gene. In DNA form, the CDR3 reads TGCGCCAGCAGCCAAGTCGAGGGGGCGGACTATGGCTACACCTTC. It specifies CASSQVEGADYGYTF.